Included here is one T cell receptor (beta chain) sequence, with context. The antigen remains undetermined. This record comes from a study of PD-L1 blockade in urothelial cancer. Findings of the study overall: Patients with durable benefit had greater blood expansion of tumor-associated TCR clones 3 weeks into treatment. Below-median pretreatment blood TCR clonality predicted better survival.

The CDR3 totals 14 residues. Germline lookup yields CDR1 SGHVS and CDR2 FQNEAQ. V lost 5 bases to trimming and J lost 0 bases, with 9 bases between them. Profiling relied on immunoSEQ multiplex PCR, and the TCRdb table lists in-frame clones only, not all of them. The table lists 75,000 to 95,000 clones, 90% of them singletons. V usage is TRBV7-8 and J usage is TRBJ2-3, with D tentatively TRBD2 (6 bases). Sequences were derived from PBMCs, sampled around atezolizumab (anti-PD-L1) treatment. The receptor comes from a man in his 60s with urothelial cancer. The CDR3: CASSRLGSTDTQYF. CDR3 bases: TGTGCCAGCAGCAGACTAGGAAGCACAGATACGCAGTATTTT.